The clone carrying this TCR beta chain occurred once. Its antigen is unidentified. With V trimmed by 6 bases and J by 12 bases, 18 bases remained unmatched. This CDR3 comprises 15 residues. Per germline, CDR1 SNHLY and CDR2 FYNNEI. A second roughly 6 to 12 cycle PCR used barcoded and J-beta primers. TCRdb reprocessed the 5' RACE reads with MiXCR, giving one entry per CDR3 protein. The table has 1.2 million to 1.5 million distinct CDR3 sequences, around 42% seen once. This entry comes from a study of blood T cells in healthy people across ages. Regarding the study as a whole: Diversity was estimated from one million T cells, and these estimates were considered underestimates.

The V call is TRBV2, the J call TRBJ1-2; TRBD1 agrees at 8 bases. This TCR came from a woman aged 18 to 35 in good health. The sequenced material came from blood. Here the CDR3 reads CASRGGTGQGYVNTF. Here the CDR3 DNA reads TGTGCCAGCAGGGGGGGGACCGGACAGGGATATGTCAACACCTTC.